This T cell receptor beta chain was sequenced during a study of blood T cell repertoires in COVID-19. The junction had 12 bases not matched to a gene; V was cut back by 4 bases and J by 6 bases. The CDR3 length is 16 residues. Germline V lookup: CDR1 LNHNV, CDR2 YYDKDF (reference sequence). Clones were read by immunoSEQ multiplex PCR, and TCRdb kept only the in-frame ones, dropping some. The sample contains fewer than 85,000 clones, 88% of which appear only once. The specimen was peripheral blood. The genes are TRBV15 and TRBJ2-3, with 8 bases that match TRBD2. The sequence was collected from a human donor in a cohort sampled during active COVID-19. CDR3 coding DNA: TGTGCCACCAGCAACCCCGCCAGCGGGGGTGGGGATACGCAGTATTTT. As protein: CATSNPASGGGDTQYF. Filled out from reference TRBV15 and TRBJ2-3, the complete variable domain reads DAMVIQNPRYQVTQFGKPVTLSCSQTLNHNVMYWYQQKSSQAPKLLFHYYDKDFNNEADTPDNFQSRRPNTSFCFLDIRSPGLGDTAMYLCATSNPASGGGDTQYFGPGTRLTVL.